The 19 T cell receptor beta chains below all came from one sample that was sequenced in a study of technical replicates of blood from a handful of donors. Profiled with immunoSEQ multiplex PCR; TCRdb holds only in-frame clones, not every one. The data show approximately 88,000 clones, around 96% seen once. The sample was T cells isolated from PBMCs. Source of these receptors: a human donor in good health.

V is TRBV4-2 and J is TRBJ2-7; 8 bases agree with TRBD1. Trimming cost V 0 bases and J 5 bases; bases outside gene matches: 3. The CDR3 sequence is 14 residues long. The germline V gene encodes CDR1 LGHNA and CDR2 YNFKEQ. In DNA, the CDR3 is TGTGCCAGCAGCCAAGAGGACAGGGCCAACGAGCAGTACTTC. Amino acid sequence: CASSQEDRANEQYF.

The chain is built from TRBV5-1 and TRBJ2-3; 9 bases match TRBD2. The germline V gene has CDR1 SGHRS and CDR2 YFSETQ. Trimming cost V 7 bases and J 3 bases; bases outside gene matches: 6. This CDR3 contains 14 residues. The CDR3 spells CASQGGRGTDTQYF. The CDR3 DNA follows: TGCGCCAGCCAGGGCGGGAGGGGAACAGATACGCAGTATTTT.

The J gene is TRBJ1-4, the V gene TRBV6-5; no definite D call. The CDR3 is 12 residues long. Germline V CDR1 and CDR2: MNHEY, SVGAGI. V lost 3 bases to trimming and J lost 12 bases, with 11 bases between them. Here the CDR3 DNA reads TGTGCCAGCAGTTATTCACGCGGGCAACTGTTTTTT. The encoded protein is CASSYSRGQLFF.

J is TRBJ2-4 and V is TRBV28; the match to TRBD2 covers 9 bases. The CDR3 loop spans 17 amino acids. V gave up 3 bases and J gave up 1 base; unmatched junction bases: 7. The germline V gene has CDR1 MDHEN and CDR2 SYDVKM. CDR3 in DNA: TGTGCCAGCAGTTTGGTGGGTAGCGGGAGTGCCAAAAACATTCAGTACTTC. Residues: CASSLVGSGSAKNIQYF.

The DNA of the CDR3 is TGTGCCTTTAAGGCGGGGGACACTGAAGCTTTCTTT. It encodes CAFKAGDTEAFF. The chain links TRBV5-4 to TRBJ1-1, with D perhaps matching TRBD1 (5 bases). V shed 10 bases and J shed 3 bases, with 13 bases lying between them. The CDR3 is made up of 12 amino acids. Germline V gene lookup returns CDR1 SGHNT and CDR2 YYREEE (reference sequence).

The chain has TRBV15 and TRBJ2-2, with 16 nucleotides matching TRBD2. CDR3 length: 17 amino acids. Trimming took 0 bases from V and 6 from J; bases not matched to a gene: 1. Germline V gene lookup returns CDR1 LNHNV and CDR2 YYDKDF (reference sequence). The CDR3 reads CATSRDGTSGRAGELFF. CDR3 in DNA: TGTGCCACCAGCAGAGATGGGACTAGCGGGAGGGCCGGGGAGCTGTTTTTT.

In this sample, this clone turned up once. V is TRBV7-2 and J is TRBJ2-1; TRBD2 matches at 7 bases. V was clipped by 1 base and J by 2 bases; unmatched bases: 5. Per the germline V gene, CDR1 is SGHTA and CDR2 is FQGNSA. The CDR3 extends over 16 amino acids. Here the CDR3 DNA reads TGTGCCAGCAGCTTAGGGGGCGGGAGTGCCTACAATGAGCAGTTCTTC. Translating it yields CASSLGGGSAYNEQFF.

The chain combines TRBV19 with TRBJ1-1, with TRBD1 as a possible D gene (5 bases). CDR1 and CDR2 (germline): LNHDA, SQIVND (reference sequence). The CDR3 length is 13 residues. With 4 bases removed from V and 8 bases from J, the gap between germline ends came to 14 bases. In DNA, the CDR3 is TGTGCCAGTAGTAGGGGGGGGGAGAAAGAAGCTTTCTTT. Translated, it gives CASSRGGEKEAFF.

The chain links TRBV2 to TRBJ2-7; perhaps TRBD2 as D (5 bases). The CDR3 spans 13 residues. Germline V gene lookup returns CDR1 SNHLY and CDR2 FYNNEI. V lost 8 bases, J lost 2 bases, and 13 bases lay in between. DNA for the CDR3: TGTGCCAGCGCCAGCGGTCCGACCTACGAGCAGTACTTC. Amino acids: CASASGPTYEQYF.

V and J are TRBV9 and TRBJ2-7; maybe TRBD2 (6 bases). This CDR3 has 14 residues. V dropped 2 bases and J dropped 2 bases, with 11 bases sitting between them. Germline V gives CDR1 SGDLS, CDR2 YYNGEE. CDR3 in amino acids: CASSVGPSAYEQYF. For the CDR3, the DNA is TGTGCCAGCAGCGTGGGGCCTAGCGCCTACGAGCAGTACTTC.

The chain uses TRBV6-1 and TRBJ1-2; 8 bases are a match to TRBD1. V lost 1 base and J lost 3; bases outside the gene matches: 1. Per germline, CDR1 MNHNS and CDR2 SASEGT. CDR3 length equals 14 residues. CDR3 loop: CASSEGTGHYGYTF. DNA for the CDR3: TGTGCCAGCAGTGAAGGGACAGGGCACTATGGCTACACCTTC.

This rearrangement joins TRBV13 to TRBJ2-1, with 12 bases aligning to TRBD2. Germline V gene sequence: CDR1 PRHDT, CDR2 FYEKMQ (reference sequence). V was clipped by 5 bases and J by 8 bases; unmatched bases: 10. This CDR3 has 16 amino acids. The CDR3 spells CASSTEPSGRAHEQFF. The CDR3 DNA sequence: TGTGCCAGCAGCACCGAGCCTAGCGGGAGGGCCCATGAGCAGTTCTTC.

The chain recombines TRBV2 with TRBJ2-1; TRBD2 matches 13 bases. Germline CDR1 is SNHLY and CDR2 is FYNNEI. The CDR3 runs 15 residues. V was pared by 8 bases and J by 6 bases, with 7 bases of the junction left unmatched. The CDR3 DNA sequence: TGTGCCAGCGGGAAAAGACTAGCGGGAGGCAATGAGCAGTTCTTC. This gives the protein CASGKRLAGGNEQFF.

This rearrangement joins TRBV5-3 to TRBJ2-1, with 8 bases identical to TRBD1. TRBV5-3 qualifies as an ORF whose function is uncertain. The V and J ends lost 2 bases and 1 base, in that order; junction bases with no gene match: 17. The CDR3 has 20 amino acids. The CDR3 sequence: CARSFYPFPDRGPSYNEQFF. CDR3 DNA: TGTGCCAGAAGCTTCTACCCTTTCCCCGACAGGGGACCTTCCTACAATGAGCAGTTCTTC.

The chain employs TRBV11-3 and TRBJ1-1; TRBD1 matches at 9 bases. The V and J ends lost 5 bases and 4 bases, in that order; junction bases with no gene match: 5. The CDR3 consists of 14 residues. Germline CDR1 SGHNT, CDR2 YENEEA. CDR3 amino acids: CASSPTTGGTEAFF. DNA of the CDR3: TGTGCCAGCAGCCCCACGACAGGGGGCACTGAAGCTTTCTTT. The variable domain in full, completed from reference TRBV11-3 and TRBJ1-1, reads EAGVVQSPRYKIIEKKQPVAFWCNPISGHNTLYWYLQNLGQGPELLIRYENEEAVDDSQLPKDRFSAERLKGVDSTLKIQPAELGDSAVYLCASSPTTGGTEAFFGQGTRLTVV.

CDR3 sequence (DNA): TGTGCCAGCAGCGTAGCAGGGGCCTCCTACGAGCAGTACTTC. Its translation is CASSVAGASYEQYF. The chain has TRBV9 and TRBJ2-7; TRBD1 is a possible D gene (6 bases). V gave up 0 bases and J gave up 0 bases, with 7 bases separating them. Germline loops: CDR1 SGDLS, CDR2 YYNGEE. This CDR3 spans 14 amino acids.

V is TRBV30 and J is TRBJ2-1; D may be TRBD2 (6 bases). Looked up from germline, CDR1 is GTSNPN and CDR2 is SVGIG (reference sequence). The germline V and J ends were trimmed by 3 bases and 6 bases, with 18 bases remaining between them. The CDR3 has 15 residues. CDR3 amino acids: CAWSRLLSAGNEQFF. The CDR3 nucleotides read TGTGCCTGGAGCCGCCTACTATCAGCGGGCAATGAGCAGTTCTTC.

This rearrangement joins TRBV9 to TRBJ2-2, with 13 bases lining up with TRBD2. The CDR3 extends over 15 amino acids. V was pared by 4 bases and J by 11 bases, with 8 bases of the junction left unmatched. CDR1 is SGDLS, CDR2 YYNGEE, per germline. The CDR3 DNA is TGTGCCAGCAGCACAACCGGGACTAGCGGGATTGAGCTGTTTTTT. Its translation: CASSTTGTSGIELFF.

CDR3 in DNA: TGTGCCAGCACACTAGGGAGGTCCTATGGCTACACCTTC. Its protein product is CASTLGRSYGYTF. This chain links TRBV7-9 with TRBJ1-2; D gene unclear. V was pared by 7 bases and J by 4 bases, with 13 bases between. The CDR3 contains 13 residues. Per the germline V gene, CDR1 is SEHNR and CDR2 is FQNEAQ (reference sequence).